This T cell receptor beta chain originates from a study of T cell responses to AZD1222 COVID-19 vaccine. Study results and limitations: It was only six AZD1222 recipients who were seropositive at baseline. Sampled repertoires all dated from after the peak T cell response. Two AZD1222 administrations were followed by greater Spike-specific TCR breadth and depth.

The CDR3 is 12 amino acids. Per germline, CDR1 MNHNY and CDR2 SVGAGI (reference sequence). Trimming left V 0 bases short and J 8 bases short, with 4 bases between. Turning to this clone: Its target is not known.

TCRdb's table, derived via immunoSEQ multiplex PCR, lists solely in-frame clones and lacks some. The sample yields about 120,000 clones, 75% to 95% seen once. V usage is TRBV6-6 and J usage is TRBJ2-2; no firm D call. The clonotype originates from an adult who received the MenACWY meningococcal vaccine as a control. Sequenced here: peripheral blood, sampled 28 days after the second dose of the MenACWY control vaccine. DNA of the CDR3: TGTGCCAGCAGTTACTCGGGAGGGGAGCTGTTTTTT. Its translation is CASSYSGGELFF.